What follows are 30 T cell receptor beta chains derived from one specimen sequenced in a study of blood T cell repertoires in COVID-19. Method: immunoSEQ multiplex PCR; TCRdb's copy keeps in-frame clones and lacks some. Of over 90,000 clones detected, roughly 80% appear once; the ten largest clones hold 4% to 6%. Sequenced material: peripheral blood. These receptors all come from an elderly man with COVID-19, enrolled during active disease.

The DNA of the CDR3 is TGTGCCACCAGCAGCCCAGACAGGCCTAATCAGCCCCAGCATTTT. The encoded protein is CATSSPDRPNQPQHF. The chain joins TRBV15 to TRBJ1-5; D is perhaps TRBD1 (6 bases). The length of the CDR3 is 15 residues. Germline V gives CDR1 LNHNV, CDR2 YYDKDF (reference sequence). Trimming took off 3 bases at V and 4 bases at J, with 13 bases between the two ends.

V usage is TRBV11-2 and J usage is TRBJ2-5, with D hard to call. In germline, CDR1 is SGHAT, CDR2 FQNNGV. Trimming removed 0 bases from V and 2 bases from J, with 10 bases in between. The CDR3 sequence is 15 residues long. The CDR3 sequence is CASSLDRTRQETQYF. For the CDR3, the DNA is TGTGCCAGCAGCTTAGATAGAACCCGACAAGAGACCCAGTACTTC.

V and J are TRBV30 and TRBJ2-6; D is undetermined. The CDR3 loop spans 13 amino acids. Germline V gene data show CDR1 as GTSNPN and CDR2 as SVGIG (reference sequence). V lost 4 bases and J 4 bases, leaving 8 bases between the germline ends. CDR3 sequence (DNA): TGTGCCTGGACGGGTGGCGGGGCCAACGTCCTGACTTTC. It codes for CAWTGGGANVLTF.

The chain has TRBV5-4 and TRBJ2-5; TRBD1 matches 8 bases. V lost 0 bases to trimming and J lost 4 bases; unmatched junction nucleotides: 8. The CDR3 is 16 residues long. The germline CDR1 and CDR2 sequences are SGHNT and YYREEE (reference sequence). The CDR3 nucleotides are TGTGCCAGCAGCTTGGACGGAGCAGGGGGCATAGAGACCCAGTACTTC. Translation: CASSLDGAGGIETQYF. Full variable domain (remainder filled in from reference TRBV5-4 and TRBJ2-5): ETGVTQSPTHLIKTRGQQVTLRCSSQSGHNTVSWYQQALGQGPQFIFQYYREEENGRGNFPPRFSGLQFPNYSSELNVNALELDDSALYLCASSLDGAGGIETQYFGPGTRLLVL.

This chain connects TRBV4-1 to TRBJ2-1; TRBD2 matches at 12 bases. The CDR3 length is 16 residues. CDR1 is MGHRA, CDR2 YSYEKL, per germline. The V gene end was trimmed by 3 bases and the J gene end by 4 bases; junction bases not matched to a gene: 4. The CDR3 spells CASSHSLAGGYNEQFF. CDR3 bases: TGCGCCAGCAGCCACTCACTAGCGGGGGGATACAATGAGCAGTTCTTC.

The J gene is TRBJ2-2, the V gene TRBV19; D is ambiguous. Trimming stripped 1 base from V and 1 base from J, with 4 bases between. The CDR3 loop spans 14 amino acids. Germline V lookup: CDR1 LNHDA, CDR2 SQIVND (reference sequence). The CDR3 region is CASSIAKNTGELFF. As DNA, the CDR3 is TGTGCCAGTAGTATAGCCAAGAACACCGGGGAGCTGTTTTTT.

This clone showed up just a few times. The chain links TRBV5-4 to TRBJ2-2; 8 bases align to TRBD2. CDR1 is SGHNT and CDR2 is YYREEE in the germline V gene (reference sequence). CDR3 length: 16 residues. V shed 0 bases and J 0 bases; nucleotides not matched to a gene: 1. Here the CDR3 DNA reads TGTGCCAGCAGCTTGGCGGGAGGGGCGAACACCGGGGAGCTGTTTTTT. It yields the protein CASSLAGGANTGELFF.

This sequence joins TRBV4-3 and TRBJ2-7, with D perhaps matching TRBD2 (6 bases). Trimming took 1 base from V and 3 from J, leaving 7 bases between them. CDR3 length: 13 amino acids. CDR1 is LGHNA, CDR2 YSLEER, per germline. The CDR3 is CASSQGRDYEQYF. CDR3 coding DNA: TGCGCCAGCAGCCAAGGGAGGGACTACGAGCAGTACTTC.

This clone has more than one count but fewer than ten. This chain uses TRBV19 with TRBJ1-1, with 9 bases identical to TRBD1. From germline, CDR1 is LNHDA and CDR2 SQIVND (reference sequence). V was clipped by 5 bases and J by 9 bases; unmatched bases: 10. The CDR3 has 14 residues. Written as DNA, the CDR3 is TGTGCCAGTAGTCTCAATAGGGACAGGGATAAAGCTTTCTTT. Encoded protein: CASSLNRDRDKAFF.

Of note for this clone: At one end the junction does not follow the germline gene, possibly because of a read error. The CDR3 protein is CASSQDRGQGRRTF. The CDR3 DNA is TGCGCCAGCAGCCAAGATCGGGGACAGGGAAGGAGAACCTTC. V is TRBV4-3 and J is TRBJ2-7, with 9 bases that match TRBD1. This CDR3 has 14 residues. Germline loops: CDR1 LGHNA, CDR2 YSLEER.

The chain couples TRBV7-2 to TRBJ2-3, with 8 bases that match TRBD2. Germline V gene lookup returns CDR1 SGHTA and CDR2 FQGNSA. CDR3 length equals 16 residues. J was trimmed by 0 bases and V by 1 base; bases with no gene match: 3. Written as DNA, the CDR3 is TGTGCCAGCAGCTTAGTTGCTAGCGGGAGCACAGATACGCAGTATTTT. Translation gives CASSLVASGSTDTQYF.

In DNA form, the CDR3 reads TGTGCCAGTAGTATAGGGGGGGTCTTCAATTCACCCCTCCACTTT. Protein: CASSIGGVFNSPLHF. The V call is TRBV19, the J call TRBJ1-6, with D perhaps matching TRBD1 (5 bases). The CDR3 loop spans 15 amino acids. The germline V gene has CDR1 LNHDA and CDR2 SQIVND (reference sequence). Between the trimmed V and J ends, which lost 1 base and 7 bases, there was a span of 11 bases.

The chain couples TRBV4-1 to TRBJ1-4; D is unresolved. V was shortened by 1 base and J by 8 bases, with 14 bases between the two germline ends. CDR1 MGHRA and CDR2 YSYEKL come from the germline V gene. CDR3 length: 15 amino acids. The CDR3 DNA sequence: TGCGCCAGCAGCCAAGGTAACGGTTTCAACGAAAAACTGTTTTTT. Its translation: CASSQGNGFNEKLFF.

As concerns this clone: One end of the junction varies from germline; a read error may be responsible. The chain has TRBV7-7 and TRBJ1-1; 7 bases align to TRBD1. The V gene's germline CDR1 is SSHAT and CDR2 FNYEAQ (reference sequence). There are 13 residues in the CDR3. CDR3 protein: CASSQGVDTEAFF. CDR3 DNA: TGTGCTAGCAGTCAGGGGGTTGACACTGAAGCTTTCTTT.

In nucleotides, the CDR3 is TGTGCCAGTTCTTACGGGAACACTGAAGCTTTCTTT. As protein: CASSYGNTEAFF. The chain recombines TRBV19 with TRBJ1-1; no reliable D call. Per the germline V gene, CDR1 is LNHDA and CDR2 is SQIVND (reference sequence). The CDR3 contains 12 residues. Trimming removed 8 bases at V and 1 base at J, with 8 bases between.

The chain carries TRBV11-2 and TRBJ2-7, with 12 bases lining up with TRBD1. J was trimmed by 4 bases and V by 5 bases; bases with no gene match: 3. From germline, CDR1 is SGHAT and CDR2 FQNNGV. This CDR3 spans 14 amino acids. The CDR3 nucleotides are TGTGCCAGCAGCACGGGACAGGGGGCTTACGAGCAGTACTTC. It specifies CASSTGQGAYEQYF.

The V and J genes are TRBV2 and TRBJ2-1, with 7 bases fitting TRBD1. Trimming cost V 3 bases and J 0 bases; bases outside gene matches: 2. Germline CDR1 and CDR2: SNHLY and FYNNEI. The CDR3 is 15 amino acids. The CDR3: CASSDAGGSYNEQFF. The CDR3 DNA reads as TGTGCCAGCAGTGACGCAGGGGGCTCCTACAATGAGCAGTTCTTC.

This chain connects TRBV9 to TRBJ2-2; 13 nucleotides align to TRBD2. The CDR3 runs to 18 residues. CDR1 SGDLS and CDR2 YYNGEE come from the germline V gene. Unmatched junction bases numbered 6, after V lost 4 bases and J lost 0 bases. The CDR3 DNA sequence: TGTGCCAGCAGCCCCCGACTAGCGGGGGGTACGAACACCGGGGAGCTGTTTTTT. Its translation is CASSPRLAGGTNTGELFF. The variable domain in full, completed from reference TRBV9 and TRBJ2-2, reads DSGVTQTPKHLITATGQRVTLRCSPRSGDLSVYWYQQSLDQGLQFLIQYYNGEERAKGNILERFSAQQFPDLHSELNLSSLELGDSALYFCASSPRLAGGTNTGELFFGEGSRLTVL.

Notes on this clone: Different DNA sequences within this sample yield the same CDR3. The chain employs TRBV3-1 (or the pseudogene TRBV3-2) and TRBJ1-6; 7 bases match TRBD1. J gave up 8 bases and V 4 bases, and 5 bases lay outside the gene matches. Germline assignment: CDR1 LGHDT and CDR2 YNNKEL (reference sequence). The CDR3 totals 14 residues. CDR3 in amino acids: CASSPRTGYSPLHF. For the CDR3, the DNA is TGTGCCAGCAGCCCGCGGACAGGTTATTCACCCCTCCACTTT.

This chain uses TRBV24-1 with TRBJ2-7; no clear D. The CDR3 consists of 12 residues. The germline V gene has CDR1 KGHDR and CDR2 SFDVKD. V dropped 5 bases and J dropped 5 bases, with 9 bases sitting between them. Written as DNA, the CDR3 is TGTGCCACCAGTGCGGGTGGCCACGAGCAGTACTTC. Translation gives CATSAGGHEQYF.

This chain connects TRBV6-4 to TRBJ2-1, with 14 bases fitting TRBD2. Germline trimming cut 8 bases from V and 6 bases from J; bases unmatched to any gene: 6. The CDR3 covers 15 residues. The germline gives CDR1 MRHNA, CDR2 SNTAGT. This CDR3 is CASSGLAGGGNEQFF. CDR3 in DNA: TGTGCCAGCTCCGGACTAGCGGGGGGCGGCAATGAGCAGTTCTTC.

The chain carries TRBV6-2 or TRBV6-3 and TRBJ2-1; 8 positions match TRBD2. V dropped 7 bases and J dropped 7; count of bases not matched to a gene: 12. Germline V gene sequence: CDR1 MNHEY, CDR2 SVGEGT. CDR3 length: 15 amino acids. The CDR3 sequence: CASIPSPSGSNEQFF. In nucleotides, the CDR3 is TGTGCCAGCATCCCCTCCCCTAGCGGGTCTAATGAGCAGTTCTTC.

This clone has only a few counts. The chain links TRBV4-2 to TRBJ2-7, with 7 bases fitting TRBD2. The CDR3 consists of 15 residues. Per germline, CDR1 LGHNA and CDR2 YNFKEQ. V was clipped by 1 base and J by 3 bases; unmatched bases: 6. The CDR3, as DNA: TGTGCCAGCAGCCAAGTCGCGGGAGCGGTCTACGAGCAGTACTTC. Amino acid sequence: CASSQVAGAVYEQYF.

The CDR3 nucleotides are TGTGCCAGCACGCAACTAGCGGGGGGGGCCGGGGAGCTGTTTTTT. Its translation: CASTQLAGGAGELFF. The V gene is TRBV2, the J gene TRBJ2-2; 13 bases align to TRBD2. This CDR3 is built from 15 residues. The J segment lost 6 bases and the V segment lost 7 bases, leaving 5 bases of the junction unmatched. CDR1 SNHLY and CDR2 FYNNEI come from the germline V gene. The full variable domain, its missing parts supplied by reference TRBV2 and TRBJ2-2, is EPEVTQTPSHQVTQMGQEVILRCVPISNHLYFYWYRQILGQKVEFLVSFYNNEISEKSEIFDDQFSVERPDGSNFTLKIRSTKLEDSAMYFCASTQLAGGAGELFFGEGSRLTVL.

This clone came up a few times. The chain employs TRBV5-4 and TRBJ2-5; D not certain. Germline lookup yields CDR1 SGHNT and CDR2 YYREEE (reference sequence). Trimming removed 6 bases at V and 3 bases at J, with 15 bases between. The CDR3 extends over 14 amino acids. In DNA form, the CDR3 reads TGTGCCAGCACCCGATCGAGATATGAAGAGACCCAGTACTTC. Amino acid sequence: CASTRSRYEETQYF.

The CDR3 sequence is CATGQGNSGNTIYF. Written as DNA, the CDR3 is TGTGCCACCGGACAGGGGAACTCTGGAAACACCATATATTTT. This chain joins TRBV15 and TRBJ1-3, with 9 bases matching TRBD1. The V segment lost 8 bases and the J segment 0 bases; nucleotides outside the gene matches: 2. CDR1 LNHNV and CDR2 YYDKDF come from the germline V gene (reference sequence). This CDR3 spans 14 amino acids.

The chain carries TRBV6-5 and TRBJ1-6, with 7 bases that match TRBD1. CDR1 and CDR2 (germline): MNHEY, SVGAGI. The CDR3 is 15 residues long. The trim removed 4 bases at V and 7 bases at J, leaving 7 bases unmatched. The CDR3 coding sequence is TGTGCCAGCAGTTTGGGACAGAGAATCAATTCACCCCTCCACTTT. Its protein product is CASSLGQRINSPLHF.

The chain is built from TRBV5-8 and TRBJ1-2; 7 positions match TRBD1. CDR1 and CDR2 from the germline V gene are SGHTS and YDEGEE. J lost 8 bases, V lost 2 bases, and 6 bases had no gene match. The CDR3 is 13 amino acids. CDR3 coding DNA: TGTGCCAGCAGCTTCAGACAGGGAGCGGGCTACACCTTC. It is translated as CASSFRQGAGYTF.

This clone has only one observation. The V and J genes are TRBV6-5 and TRBJ2-7, with 7 nucleotides matching TRBD1. Trimming at V came to 7 bases and at J to 6 bases, leaving 15 bases not matched to a gene. The CDR3 runs to 15 residues. CDR1 and CDR2 (germline): MNHEY, SVGAGI. CDR3 in DNA: TGTGCCAGCAAACCGGCCCGGGACAGAAACCGCGAGCAGTACTTC. Amino acid sequence: CASKPARDRNREQYF.

The V and J genes are TRBV6-5 and TRBJ1-4; maybe TRBD1 (5 bases). V gave up 2 bases and J gave up 4 bases, with 14 bases separating them. Per germline, CDR1 MNHEY and CDR2 SVGAGI. This CDR3 spans 16 amino acids. This chain's CDR3 is CASSYPLGLINEKLFF. The CDR3 nucleotides read TGTGCCAGCAGTTACCCTTTGGGGCTGATTAATGAAAAACTGTTTTTT.